This T cell receptor beta chain was sequenced for a study of blood T cell repertoires in COVID-19. Per germline, CDR1 SGHRS and CDR2 YFSETQ. The CDR3 is 14 residues long. The V end was cut by 0 bases, the J end by 4 bases, with 8 bases between. The repertoire was sequenced with immunoSEQ multiplex PCR; TCRdb's copy has only in-frame clones and lacks some. The sample lists about 180,000 clones; 84% were seen once. Assignment of participants to cohorts was predicated upon participant-reported clinical history. Each recovered donor of Cohort 3 presented with two negative PCRs, clearance, or symptom resolution.

The TCR comes from a man aged 45-65 years who had recovered from COVID-19. The chain couples TRBV5-1 to TRBJ1-5, with D perhaps matching TRBD1 (6 bases). The sample consisted of PBMCs or T cells enriched from blood (not recorded which). CDR3 nucleotide sequence: TGCGCCAGCAGCTTGGATACAGGGAATCAGCCCCAGCATTTT. Translation gives CASSLDTGNQPQHF.